These 21 T cell receptor beta chains were sequenced from one sample in a study of T cells in Graves' hyperthyroidism and ophthalmopathy. The CDR3 regions of TCR beta were amplified from RNA transcripts. Primed by the HTBI set, a first-round RT-PCR was run on the TCR CDR3. TCRdb reanalysed the multiplex PCR reads using MiXCR and keeps one entry per CDR3 protein. Of hundreds of thousands of distinct CDR3 sequences listed, more than 20% are singletons. Sequencing was done on a sample of blood. The receptor set was obtained from a man aged 25 to 40 with Graves' ophthalmopathy.

Remarks on this clonotype: A much larger clonotype is one base distant, so this may be a read error. V gene TRBV28 combines with J gene TRBJ2-7, with 9 bases identical to TRBD2. The J segment lost 5 bases and the V segment lost 3 bases, leaving 8 bases of the junction unmatched. Germline CDR1 reads MDHEN; CDR2 reads SYDVKM. The CDR3 contains 15 residues. CDR3: CASSFLAGEVHEQYF. The CDR3 DNA reads as TGTGCCAGCAGTTTTTTAGCGGGAGAGGTCCACGAGCAGTACTTC.

The sample holds many counts of this clonotype. The chain joins TRBV28 to TRBJ1-2; D is undetermined. The germline V gene has CDR1 MDHEN and CDR2 SYDVKM. The CDR3 extends over 14 amino acids. The germline V and J ends were trimmed by 3 bases and 8 bases, with 16 bases remaining between them. The DNA for the CDR3 is TGTGCCAGCAGTTTTTATACCAGGCCAACGGGCTACACCTTC. Translating gives CASSFYTRPTGYTF.

The CDR3 region is CASSYSSRGRTDTQYF. CDR3 sequence (DNA): TGTGCCAGCAGTTACTCGTCCAGGGGGCGGACAGATACGCAGTATTTT. The J gene is TRBJ2-3, the V gene TRBV6-5; 8 bases are shared with TRBD1. The CDR3 extends over 16 amino acids. The germline V gene has CDR1 MNHEY and CDR2 SVGAGI. V lost 0 bases and J lost 3; bases outside the gene matches: 5.

This clonotype was detected ten times or more. J is TRBJ1-1 and V is TRBV7-9; D is undetermined. V was shortened by 0 bases and J by 7 bases, with 6 bases between the two germline ends. Looked up from germline, CDR1 is SEHNR and CDR2 is FQNEAQ (reference sequence). The CDR3 is 12 residues long. The CDR3 spells CASSLAQDEAFF. The DNA for the CDR3 is TGTGCCAGCAGCTTAGCGCAGGATGAAGCTTTCTTT. The variable domain in full, completed from reference TRBV7-9 and TRBJ1-1, reads DTGVSQNPRHKITKRGQNVTFRCDPISEHNRLYWYRQTLGQGPEFLTYFQNEAQLEKSRLLSDRFSAERPKGSFSTLEIQRTEQGDSAMYLCASSLAQDEAFFGQGTRLTVV.

This clonotype was picked up a small number of times. The V gene is TRBV9, the J gene TRBJ2-1; 8 bases match TRBD2. Germline trimming cut 4 bases from V and 5 bases from J; bases unmatched to any gene: 11. The CDR3 length is 16 residues. The germline CDR1 and CDR2 sequences are SGDLS and YYNGEE. The CDR3: CASSPSAGTRHNEQFF. The CDR3, as DNA: TGTGCCAGCAGCCCCTCCGCCGGGACTAGACACAATGAGCAGTTCTTC.

The chain joins TRBV7-3 to TRBJ2-1; D unclear. Trimming took off 2 bases at V and 7 bases at J, with 12 bases between the two ends. Germline V gene lookup returns CDR1 SGHTA and CDR2 FQGTGA. The CDR3 runs 14 residues. Here the CDR3 DNA reads TGTGCCAGCAGCTTATCCCCAATGGGGAATGAGCAGTTCTTC. Residues: CASSLSPMGNEQFF. The variable domain in full, with the rest retrieved from reference TRBV7-3 and TRBJ2-1, is GAGVSQTPSNKVTEKGKYVELRCDPISGHTALYWYRQSLGQGPEFLIYFQGTGAADDSGLPNDRFFAVRPEGSVSTLKIQRTERGDSAVYLCASSLSPMGNEQFFGPGTRLTVL.

This clonotype has a handful of counts. A junction end diverges from the germline sequence, so it may reflect a read error. This chain links TRBV12-3 or TRBV12-4 with TRBJ1-5; D not resolved. CDR3 length: 14 residues. The CDR3 is CAGSYGVGRQPQHF. The CDR3 DNA sequence: TGTGCCGGCAGCTACGGGGTGGGTCGACAGCCCCAGCATTTT.

This chain uses TRBV6-2 or TRBV6-3 with TRBJ2-7, with 10 bases aligning to TRBD1. J gave up 2 bases and V 2 bases, and 9 bases lay outside the gene matches. CDR3 size: 17 residues. The germline V gene encodes CDR1 MNHEY and CDR2 SVGEGT. CDR3 sequence (DNA): TGTGCCAGCAGTTACGCCAGGCCCGGGACAGGGGCCTACGAGCAGTACTTC. Amino acid sequence: CASSYARPGTGAYEQYF.

This clonotype has more than one count but fewer than ten. This chain connects TRBV10-3 to TRBJ2-5; D ambiguous. The CDR3 runs 12 residues. Germline CDR1 ENHRY, CDR2 SYGVKD. With 4 bases removed from V and 5 bases from J, the gap between germline ends came to 8 bases. The CDR3 bases are TGTGCCATCAGTGGAGGAAGGGAGACCCAGTACTTC. As protein: CAISGGRETQYF.

The rearrangement uses TRBV7-6 and TRBJ1-1; D gene unclear. V lost 3 bases and J lost 1, with 18 bases in between. The germline V gene encodes CDR1 SGHVS and CDR2 FNYEAQ. The CDR3 covers 17 residues. The CDR3 DNA reads TGTGCCAGCAGCTTTTTGTCCGGGCCGGGAGGGAACACTGAAGCTTTCTTT. The encoded protein is CASSFLSGPGGNTEAFF.

This clonotype has a handful of counts. The chain is built from TRBV20-1 and TRBJ2-5, with TRBD2 matching 10 bases. Germline-derived CDR1 and CDR2 are DFQATT and SNEGSKA (reference sequence). This CDR3 is built from 17 residues. V trimming: 0 bases; J trimming: 5 bases; junction bases outside the gene matches: 12. The CDR3 here is CSARDWISAGGLETQYF. For the CDR3, the DNA is TGCAGTGCTAGAGATTGGATTTCAGCGGGAGGGTTGGAGACCCAGTACTTC.

A note on this clonotype: A read error may explain this, as a much larger clone is one base away. V usage is TRBV3-1 and J usage is TRBJ1-3, with D unclear. This CDR3 is 16 amino acids long. From germline, CDR1 is LGHDT and CDR2 YNNKEL (reference sequence). V lost 0 bases, J lost 0 bases, and 9 bases lay in between. CDR3 region: CASSQDSGYSGNTIYF. The CDR3 nucleotides are TGTGCCAGCAGCCAAGATAGCGGCTACTCTGGAAACACCATATATTTT.

This clonotype was picked up a small number of times. The V call is TRBV7-9, the J call TRBJ2-4, with 8 bases that match TRBD1. The CDR3 covers 15 residues. CDR1 and CDR2 from the germline V gene are SEHNR and FQNEAQ (reference sequence). The ends lost 4 bases at V and 7 bases at J; junction bases unmatched: 9. The CDR3 coding sequence is TGTGCCAGCAGCTATAATGATGGACAGGGCAACATTCAGTACTTC. Translation: CASSYNDGQGNIQYF.

This clonotype has a handful of counts. The chain combines TRBV10-3 with TRBJ2-7; perhaps TRBD2 as D (6 bases). The germline V and J ends were trimmed by 3 bases and 0 bases, with 6 bases remaining between them. CDR1 is ENHRY and CDR2 is SYGVKD in the germline V gene. The length of the CDR3 is 13 residues. The CDR3 is CAISDGSSYEQYF. The CDR3 region has the DNA TGTGCCATCAGTGACGGGAGCTCCTACGAGCAGTACTTC.

This clonotype was detected a few times. The rearrangement joins TRBV18 to TRBJ2-1; 7 bases align to TRBD1. Germline assignment: CDR1 KGHSH and CDR2 LQKENI. The trim removed 6 bases at V and 5 bases at J, leaving 4 bases unmatched. This CDR3 has 13 amino acids. The CDR3 DNA reads as TGTGCCAGCTCGCGACAGGGAAACAATGAGCAGTTCTTC. Its protein product is CASSRQGNNEQFF.

V usage is TRBV7-9 and J usage is TRBJ2-3; possibly TRBD2 for D (6 bases). The germline gives CDR1 SEHNR, CDR2 FQNEAQ (reference sequence). Trimming shortened V by 5 bases and J by 2 bases, and 14 bases separated the two germline ends. There are 15 residues in the CDR3. The CDR3 DNA reads TGTGCCAGCAGCGGCGGGGCGGGATCCACAGATACGCAGTATTTT. Translated: CASSGGAGSTDTQYF.

The J gene is TRBJ1-5, the V gene TRBV7-2, with no clear D. V lost 8 bases to trimming and J lost 7 bases, with 15 bases between them. The CDR3 spans 13 residues. Germline assignment: CDR1 SGHTA and CDR2 FQGNSA. This CDR3 reads CASVPGLGQPQHF. CDR3 DNA sequence: TGTGCCAGCGTCCCCGGGTTAGGACAGCCCCAGCATTTT.

This clonotype was observed many times. The chain links TRBV7-2 to TRBJ2-3; 10 bases match TRBD2. Germline values: CDR1 SGHTA, CDR2 FQGNSA. CDR3 length: 15 amino acids. The ends lost 2 bases at V and 5 bases at J; junction bases unmatched: 4. The CDR3 DNA reads TGTGCCAGCAGCTTAAGAGCGGGAGGGTTAGATACGCAGTATTTT. Translated: CASSLRAGGLDTQYF.

This clonotype showed up just a few times. An end of the junction does not agree with germline; a read error may underlie this. The chain links TRBV18 to TRBJ2-3; D is uncertain. CDR1 and CDR2 (germline): KGHSH, LQKENI. The CDR3 is 17 residues long. CDR3 amino acids: CANSPYKNWAGPDTQYF. The CDR3 nucleotides are TGTGCCAACTCACCCTACAAAAATTGGGCCGGACCCGATACGCAGTATTTT.

This clonotype was recorded many times. The chain carries TRBV28 and TRBJ2-1; maybe TRBD2 (6 bases). CDR1 is MDHEN and CDR2 is SYDVKM in the germline V gene. The CDR3 is 14 residues long. Trimming removed 3 bases from V and 6 bases from J, with 12 bases in between. DNA of the CDR3: TGTGCCAGCAGTTTCGGCGGGACGGCCAATGAGCAGTTCTTC. Protein sequence: CASSFGGTANEQFF.

The rearrangement uses TRBV20-1 and TRBJ2-1; the D is unclear. V was pared by 3 bases and J by 10 bases, with 19 bases between. The germline CDR1 and CDR2 sequences are DFQATT and SNEGSKA (reference sequence). This CDR3 region has 14 residues. CDR3 DNA sequence: TGCAGTGCTAGTTCTGGGCGGTTCCGTAGGGAGCAGTTCTTC. Its translation is CSASSGRFRREQFF.